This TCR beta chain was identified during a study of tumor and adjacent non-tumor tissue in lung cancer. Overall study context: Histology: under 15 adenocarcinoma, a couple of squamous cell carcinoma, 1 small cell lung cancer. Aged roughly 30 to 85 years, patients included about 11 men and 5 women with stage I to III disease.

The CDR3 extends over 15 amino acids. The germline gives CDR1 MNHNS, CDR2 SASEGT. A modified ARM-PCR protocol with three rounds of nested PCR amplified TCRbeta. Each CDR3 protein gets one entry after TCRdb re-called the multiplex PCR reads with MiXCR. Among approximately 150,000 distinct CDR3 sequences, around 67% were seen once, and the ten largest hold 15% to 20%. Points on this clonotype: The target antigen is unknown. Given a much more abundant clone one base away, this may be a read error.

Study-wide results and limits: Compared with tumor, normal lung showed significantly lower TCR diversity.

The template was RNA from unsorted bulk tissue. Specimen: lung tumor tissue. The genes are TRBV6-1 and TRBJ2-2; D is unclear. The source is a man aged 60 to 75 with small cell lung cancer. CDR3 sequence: CANSQEGFYTGELFF. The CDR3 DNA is TGTGCCAACAGTCAGGAAGGATTTTACACCGGGGAGCTGTTTTTT.